These 30 T cell receptor beta chains came from one sample sequenced in a study of blood T cell repertoires in COVID-19. Using immunoSEQ multiplex PCR, the repertoire was profiled, and TCRdb retains in-frame clones only, with some absent. Counted here are some 180,000 clones, 85% occurring once; the ten biggest clones make up approximately 6.2%. Sequenced material: PBMCs or T cells enriched from blood (not recorded which). The receptors were gathered from a man aged 40-49 years who had recovered from COVID-19.

The chain joins TRBV28 to TRBJ2-5; 9 positions match TRBD2. Germline V gene sequence: CDR1 MDHEN, CDR2 SYDVKM. The CDR3 is made up of 15 amino acids. V lost 3 bases and J lost 5; bases outside the gene matches: 7. For the CDR3, the DNA is TGTGCCAGCAGTTTGGGAGGGACTAGCAGGGAGACCCAGTACTTC. Its protein is CASSLGGTSRETQYF. Together with reference TRBV28 and TRBJ2-5, the CDR3 gives the full variable domain: DVKVTQSSRYLVKRTGEKVFLECVQDMDHENMFWYRQDPGLGLRLIYFSYDVKMKEKGDIPEGYSVSREKKERFSLILESASTNQTSMYLCASSLGGTSRETQYFGPGTRLLVL.

This clone has more than one count but fewer than ten. The chain couples TRBV30 to TRBJ1-1; D is unclear. V shed 5 bases and J shed 0 bases, with 13 bases lying between them. The CDR3 has 14 amino acids. CDR1 is GTSNPN, CDR2 SVGIG, per germline (reference sequence). CDR3 sequence: CAWALGRVNTEAFF. CDR3 sequence (DNA): TGTGCCTGGGCACTGGGGAGGGTGAACACTGAAGCTTTCTTT.

This chain uses TRBV9 with TRBJ1-5, with D perhaps matching TRBD1 (5 bases). V was trimmed by 3 bases and J by 5 bases, leaving 15 bases between them. CDR3 length equals 15 residues. CDR1 is SGDLS and CDR2 is YYNGEE in the germline V gene. CDR3 coding DNA: TGTGCCAGCAGCGGAACAGGACGGGGGGATCAGCCCCAGCATTTT. It specifies CASSGTGRGDQPQHF. Based on the CDR3 plus reference TRBV9 and TRBJ1-5, the full variable domain is DSGVTQTPKHLITATGQRVTLRCSPRSGDLSVYWYQQSLDQGLQFLIQYYNGEERAKGNILERFSAQQFPDLHSELNLSSLELGDSALYFCASSGTGRGDQPQHFGDGTRLSIL.

This clone has just a few counts. The rearrangement uses TRBV7-2 and TRBJ2-7; D perhaps matches TRBD2 (6 bases). The V end lost 4 bases, the J end lost 12 bases, and 13 bases lay between the germline ends. The length of the CDR3 is 11 residues. Germline CDR1 SGHTA, CDR2 FQGNSA. The CDR3 is CASSSSALRYF. The CDR3 DNA sequence: TGTGCCAGCAGCTCTAGCGCCTTGCGGTACTTC.

The J gene is TRBJ2-2, the V gene TRBV7-9, with a tentative D call TRBD1 (5 bases). V was clipped by 2 bases and J by 7 bases, with 14 bases between them. Per the germline V gene, CDR1 is SEHNR and CDR2 is FQNEAQ (reference sequence). This CDR3 has 15 amino acids. The CDR3 region has the DNA TGTGCCAGCAGCTTACCAGGGCTATTGGGCGGGGAGCTGTTTTTT. It translates to CASSLPGLLGGELFF.

This clone was picked up one time. The CDR3 DNA follows: TGTGCCAGCAGCCGGGGCGGAGCCGGGACCCAGTACTTC. Protein: CASSRGGAGTQYF. The J gene is TRBJ2-5, the V gene TRBV3-1 (or the pseudogene TRBV3-2), with D tentatively TRBD1 (5 bases). The germline gives CDR1 LGHDT, CDR2 YNNKEL (reference sequence). With 4 bases removed from V and 7 bases from J, the gap between germline ends came to 13 bases. The CDR3 totals 13 residues.

The chain couples TRBV7-3 to TRBJ1-2; TRBD1 matches 12 bases. V lost 10 bases, J lost 4 bases, and 13 bases stayed unmatched. Germline V gene data show CDR1 as SGHTA and CDR2 as FQGTGA. The CDR3 length is 16 residues. The CDR3 DNA follows: TGTGCCACCGGGACAGGGGGCCAAATTTTTCCCTATGGCTACACCTTC. This gives the protein CATGTGGQIFPYGYTF.

Note on this clone: This sequence may be a read error, since a much larger clone differs from it by one base. The chain combines TRBV5-1 with TRBJ1-4; D ambiguous. Trimming took off 0 bases at V and 2 bases at J, with 5 bases between the two ends. The CDR3 has 14 residues. Germline-derived CDR1 and CDR2 are SGHRS and YFSETQ. CDR3 in amino acids: CASSLERTNEKLFF. The CDR3 coding sequence is TGCGCCAGCAGCTTGGAACGGACTAATGAAAAACTGTTTTTT.

This sequence joins TRBV5-5 and TRBJ1-5; 8 nucleotides agree with TRBD1. V shed 2 bases and J 3 bases; nucleotides not matched to a gene: 4. Germline CDR1 and CDR2: SGHKS and YYEKEE (reference sequence). The length of the CDR3 is 15 residues. The DNA for the CDR3 is TGTGCCAGCAGCTTTACAGGGGGTGACAATCAGCCCCAGCATTTT. As protein: CASSFTGGDNQPQHF.

V usage is TRBV7-9 and J usage is TRBJ2-3; 10 bases line up with TRBD1. Per germline, CDR1 SEHNR and CDR2 FQNEAQ (reference sequence). CDR3 length equals 15 residues. The trim removed 5 bases at V and 6 bases at J, leaving 8 bases unmatched. The DNA of the CDR3 is TGTGCCAGCAGCCCGGGACAGGGGTTCAGCGATACGCAGTATTTT. Amino acids: CASSPGQGFSDTQYF. The full variable domain, rest sourced from reference TRBV7-9 and TRBJ2-3, is DTGVSQNPRHKITKRGQNVTFRCDPISEHNRLYWYRQTLGQGPEFLTYFQNEAQLEKSRLLSDRFSAERPKGSFSTLEIQRTEQGDSAMYLCASSPGQGFSDTQYFGPGTRLTVL.

V is TRBV29-1 and J is TRBJ2-7; 7 positions match TRBD1. The V gene's germline CDR1 is SQVTM and CDR2 ANQGSEA. CDR3 size: 14 residues. J gave up 2 bases and V 5 bases, and 9 bases lay outside the gene matches. The CDR3: CSVSPGDRPYEQYF. The CDR3 DNA follows: TGCAGCGTTTCCCCCGGGGACAGACCCTACGAGCAGTACTTC.

The chain joins TRBV19 to TRBJ2-7, with 10 bases fitting TRBD1. Trimming cost V 8 bases and J 6 bases; bases outside gene matches: 4. CDR3 size: 12 residues. Looked up from germline, CDR1 is LNHDA and CDR2 is SQIVND (reference sequence). The CDR3 nucleotides are TGTGCCAGTCAGACAGGGGGCGGCGAGCAGTACTTC. Its protein product is CASQTGGGEQYF.

The chain recombines TRBV13 with TRBJ2-2, with 8 nucleotides matching TRBD1. CDR3 length: 18 amino acids. Germline assignment: CDR1 PRHDT and CDR2 FYEKMQ (reference sequence). Trimming at V came to 4 bases and at J to 3 bases, leaving 13 bases not matched to a gene. CDR3 sequence: CASSYGQGPGGYTGELFF. The DNA of the CDR3 is TGTGCCAGCAGCTATGGACAGGGCCCAGGCGGCTACACCGGGGAGCTGTTTTTT. The full variable domain, its missing parts supplied by reference TRBV13 and TRBJ2-2, is AAGVIQSPRHLIKEKRETATLKCYPIPRHDTVYWYQQGPGQDPQFLISFYEKMQSDKGSIPDRFSAQQFSDYHSELNMSSLELGDSALYFCASSYGQGPGGYTGELFFGEGSRLTVL.

The chain couples TRBV13 to TRBJ2-2; tentative D call: TRBD1 (6 bases). V lost 5 bases, J lost 6 bases, and 16 bases lay in between. The CDR3 sequence is 15 residues long. CDR1 is PRHDT, CDR2 FYEKMQ, per germline (reference sequence). Here the CDR3 DNA reads TGTGCCAGCAGCGCCCGATACAGGGCGGCCGGGGAGCTGTTTTTT. Translated: CASSARYRAAGELFF.

The V and J genes are TRBV7-9 and TRBJ2-3, with D possibly being TRBD2 (5 bases). The V end was cut by 3 bases, the J end by 0 bases, with 7 bases between. The CDR3 length is 14 residues. Germline V CDR1 and CDR2: SEHNR, FQNEAQ (reference sequence). This chain's CDR3 is CASSFGSSTDTQYF. The CDR3 region has the DNA TGTGCCAGCAGCTTTGGGAGTAGCACAGATACGCAGTATTTT.

The rearrangement uses TRBV6-5 and TRBJ1-5; 8 bases agree with TRBD1. The germline V gene encodes CDR1 MNHEY and CDR2 SVGAGI. This CDR3 contains 15 residues. The ends lost 6 bases at V and 0 bases at J; junction bases unmatched: 4. CDR3 amino acids: CASRPTGVSNQPQHF. The CDR3 nucleotides are TGTGCCAGCAGGCCGACAGGGGTTAGCAATCAGCCCCAGCATTTT.

The chain employs TRBV12-5 and TRBJ2-7; tentatively, D is TRBD2 (5 bases). The CDR3 runs 14 residues. The germline V and J ends were trimmed by 5 bases and 6 bases, with 17 bases remaining between them. In germline, CDR1 is LGHNT, CDR2 FRNRAP. The CDR3 loop is CASGPPEAVFEQYF. The CDR3 DNA reads as TGTGCTAGTGGTCCCCCCGAAGCGGTTTTCGAGCAGTACTTC.

The chain combines TRBV20-1 with TRBJ1-2; 10 nucleotides align to TRBD1. Trimming at V came to 3 bases and at J to 4 bases, leaving 8 bases not matched to a gene. The germline gives CDR1 DFQATT, CDR2 SNEGSKA (reference sequence). The CDR3 consists of 15 residues. Here the CDR3 reads CSASVWTGGFYGYTF. The CDR3 bases are TGCAGTGCTAGTGTCTGGACAGGGGGATTCTATGGCTACACCTTC.

The chain carries TRBV30 and TRBJ1-5; 9 bases are shared with TRBD1. The germline CDR1 and CDR2 sequences are GTSNPN and SVGIG (reference sequence). This CDR3 has 15 amino acids. J lost 2 bases, V lost 5 bases, and 7 bases had no gene match. The CDR3 DNA reads TGTGCCTGGGCCGGACAGGGGTGGGGCAATCAGCCCCAGCATTTT. It specifies CAWAGQGWGNQPQHF.

V gene TRBV18 combines with J gene TRBJ2-3, with D possibly TRBD1 on 6 matching bases. The germline V gene has CDR1 KGHSH and CDR2 LQKENI. This CDR3 has 15 amino acids. Between the trimmed V and J ends, which lost 3 bases and 6 bases, there was a span of 16 bases. Written as DNA, the CDR3 is TGTGCCAGCTCACCCGCGGGCAAAGGACAGGATACGCAGTATTTT. The encoded protein is CASSPAGKGQDTQYF.

This clone was counted at least ten times. The gene calls are TRBV4-1 and TRBJ2-1, with D perhaps TRBD2 (5 bases). The length of the CDR3 is 15 residues. V was shortened by 0 bases and J by 9 bases, with 15 bases between the two germline ends. In germline, CDR1 is MGHRA, CDR2 YSYEKL. The CDR3 sequence: CASSQDGVPQREQFF. CDR3 bases: TGCGCCAGCAGCCAAGACGGGGTCCCCCAGCGTGAGCAGTTCTTC.

This clone appeared a single time. The gene calls are TRBV27 and TRBJ2-7, with D possibly TRBD2 on 5 matching bases. Per the germline V gene, CDR1 is MNHEY and CDR2 is SMNVEV (reference sequence). Trimming cost V 2 bases and J 1 base, with 6 bases left between them. The CDR3 sequence is 13 residues long. This CDR3 is CASSLSGSYEQYF. CDR3 in DNA: TGTGCCAGCAGTTTAAGCGGATCCTACGAGCAGTACTTC.

This chain joins TRBV11-2 and TRBJ2-7, with 8 positions matching TRBD1. CDR3 length equals 15 residues. The V segment lost 2 bases and the J segment 0 bases; nucleotides outside the gene matches: 3. The germline gives CDR1 SGHAT, CDR2 FQNNGV. The DNA for the CDR3 is TGTGCCAGCAGCTTACCAGGGGGCTTCTCCTACGAGCAGTACTTC. It yields the protein CASSLPGGFSYEQYF.

J is TRBJ1-2 and V is TRBV14; 9 positions agree with TRBD1. The CDR3 covers 14 residues. Germline CDR1 is SGHDN and CDR2 is FVKESK. V was pared by 4 bases and J by 4 bases, with 4 bases of the junction left unmatched. The CDR3 sequence is CASSRTGDGYGYTF. DNA for the CDR3: TGTGCCAGCAGCCGGACAGGGGATGGCTATGGCTACACCTTC. The whole variable domain, filled in from reference TRBV14 and TRBJ1-2, reads EAGVTQFPSHSVIEKGQTVTLRCDPISGHDNLYWYRRVMGKEIKFLLHFVKESKQDESGMPNNRFLAERTGGTYSTLKVQPAELEDSGVYFCASSRTGDGYGYTFGSGTRLTVV.

This chain joins TRBV28 and TRBJ1-4; tentatively, D is TRBD1 (5 bases). Germline-derived CDR1 and CDR2 are MDHEN and SYDVKM. Trimming removed 6 bases from V and 4 bases from J, with 18 bases in between. CDR3 length: 16 amino acids. In nucleotides, the CDR3 is TGTGCCAGCAGGCCGAATCGACAGCTTATTAATGAAAAACTGTTTTTT. Residues: CASRPNRQLINEKLFF. Full variable domain (missing parts from reference TRBV28 and TRBJ1-4): DVKVTQSSRYLVKRTGEKVFLECVQDMDHENMFWYRQDPGLGLRLIYFSYDVKMKEKGDIPEGYSVSREKKERFSLILESASTNQTSMYLCASRPNRQLINEKLFFGSGTQLSVL.

V usage is TRBV12-3 or TRBV12-4 and J usage is TRBJ1-1, with a weak D call TRBD1 (6 bases). This CDR3 has 12 residues. V dropped 3 bases and J dropped 7 bases, with 9 bases sitting between them. The DNA for the CDR3 is TGTGCCAGCAGTTTTTTCAGGGGTGAAGCTTTCTTT. Translating gives CASSFFRGEAFF.

V is TRBV5-4 and J is TRBJ2-1; 13 positions agree with TRBD2. The CDR3 has 14 residues. After removal of 3 bases from V and 11 bases from J, the junction contained 5 bases not matched to a gene. CDR1 and CDR2 from the germline V gene are SGHNT and YYREEE (reference sequence). CDR3 residues: CASSWTGLAGKQFF. CDR3 bases: TGTGCCAGCAGCTGGACGGGACTAGCGGGGAAGCAGTTCTTC. Filled out from reference TRBV5-4 and TRBJ2-1, the complete variable domain reads ETGVTQSPTHLIKTRGQQVTLRCSSQSGHNTVSWYQQALGQGPQFIFQYYREEENGRGNFPPRFSGLQFPNYSSELNVNALELDDSALYLCASSWTGLAGKQFFGPGTRLTVL.

The chain recombines TRBV28 with TRBJ2-1, with a weak D call TRBD2 (6 bases). The CDR3 runs 15 residues. With 2 bases removed from V and 3 bases from J, the gap between germline ends came to 11 bases. Germline V gene data show CDR1 as MDHEN and CDR2 as SYDVKM. The CDR3 reads CASSLNGRGYNEQFF. The CDR3 nucleotides read TGTGCCAGCAGTTTAAACGGGAGAGGCTACAATGAGCAGTTCTTC. The variable domain in full, with the rest retrieved from reference TRBV28 and TRBJ2-1, is DVKVTQSSRYLVKRTGEKVFLECVQDMDHENMFWYRQDPGLGLRLIYFSYDVKMKEKGDIPEGYSVSREKKERFSLILESASTNQTSMYLCASSLNGRGYNEQFFGPGTRLTVL.

The DNA of the CDR3 is TGTGCCACCTCAGGGGGCTTGGGTGAAAAACTGTTTTTT. It encodes CATSGGLGEKLFF. The chain has TRBV7-9 and TRBJ1-4; 8 nucleotides agree with TRBD1. The CDR3 extends over 13 amino acids. The V and J ends lost 10 bases and 7 bases, in that order; junction bases with no gene match: 8. The germline CDR1 and CDR2 sequences are SEHNR and FQNEAQ (reference sequence).

This clone was recorded once. This CDR3 is CASSPRDRTGELFF. In DNA form, the CDR3 reads TGTGCCAGCAGCCCCCGGGACAGAACTGGGGAGCTGTTTTTT. The chain recombines TRBV13 with TRBJ2-2; 7 nucleotides align to TRBD1. The V segment lost 5 bases and the J segment 8 bases; nucleotides outside the gene matches: 8. The CDR3 totals 14 residues. CDR1 and CDR2 from the germline V gene are PRHDT and FYEKMQ (reference sequence).